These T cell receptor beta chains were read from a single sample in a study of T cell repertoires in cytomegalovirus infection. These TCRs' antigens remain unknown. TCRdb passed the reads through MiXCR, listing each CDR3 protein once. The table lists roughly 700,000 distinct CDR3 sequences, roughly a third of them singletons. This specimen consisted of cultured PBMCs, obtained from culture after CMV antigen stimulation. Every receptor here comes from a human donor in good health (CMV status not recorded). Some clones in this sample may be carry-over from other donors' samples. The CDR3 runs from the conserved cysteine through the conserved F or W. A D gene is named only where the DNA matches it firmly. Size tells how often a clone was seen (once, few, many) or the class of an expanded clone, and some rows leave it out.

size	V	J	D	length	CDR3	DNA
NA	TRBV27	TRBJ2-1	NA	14	CASSFPPSYNEQFF	TGTGCCAGCAGTTTCCCCCCCTCCTACAATGAGCAGTTCTTC
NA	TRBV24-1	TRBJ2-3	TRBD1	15	CATSDLGTGTDTQYF	TGTGCCACCAGTGATTTGGGGACAGGCACAGATACGCAGTATTTT
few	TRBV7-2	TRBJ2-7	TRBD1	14	CASSFYRGTYEQYF	TGTGCCAGCAGCTTCTACAGGGGAACCTACGAGCAGTACTTC
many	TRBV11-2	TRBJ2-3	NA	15	CASSPAGFGTDTQYF	TGTGCCAGCAGCCCGGCAGGGTTCGGCACAGATACGCAGTATTTT
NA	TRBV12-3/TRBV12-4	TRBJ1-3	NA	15	CASSLGQATGNTIYF	TGTGCCAGCAGTTTAGGCCAGGCGACTGGAAACACCATATATTTT
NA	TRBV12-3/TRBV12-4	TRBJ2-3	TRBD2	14	CASRAAGGTDTQYF	TGTGCCAGCAGGGCAGCGGGGGGCACAGATACGCAGTATTTT
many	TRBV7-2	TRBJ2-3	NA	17	CASSLVGTAPGTDTQYF	TGTGCCAGCAGCTTAGTAGGGACGGCGCCTGGCACAGATACGCAGTATTTT
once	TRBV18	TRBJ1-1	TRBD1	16	CASSELGTGGDTEAFF	TGTGCCAGCTCAGAATTGGGGACAGGGGGTGACACTGAAGCTTTCTTT
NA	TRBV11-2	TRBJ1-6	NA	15	CASSVEGKWNSPLHF	TGTGCCAGCAGCGTTGAGGGGAAATGGAATTCACCCCTCCACTTT
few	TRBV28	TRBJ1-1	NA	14	CASSLERGDTEAFF	TGTGCCAGCAGCCTAGAAAGAGGGGACACTGAAGCTTTCTTT
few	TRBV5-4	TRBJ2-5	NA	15	CASSLVTGAPETQYF	TGTGCCAGCAGCTTGGTCACGGGGGCGCCTGAGACCCAGTACTTC
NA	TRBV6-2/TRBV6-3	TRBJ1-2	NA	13	CASAGGGVYGYTF	TGTGCCAGCGCTGGGGGGGGCGTCTATGGCTACACCTTC
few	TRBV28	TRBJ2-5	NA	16	CASSALGRGRGETQYF	TGTGCCAGCAGTGCCCTGGGGCGGGGGCGTGGGGAGACCCAGTACTTC
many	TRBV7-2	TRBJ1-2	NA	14	CASSLDGANYGYTF	TGTGCCAGCAGCTTAGACGGAGCTAACTATGGCTACACCTTC
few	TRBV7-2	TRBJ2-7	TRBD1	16	CASSYTAGGATYEQYF	TGTGCCAGCAGCTACACCGCAGGGGGTGCGACGTACGAGCAGTACTTC
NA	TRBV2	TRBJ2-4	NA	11	CASRTKNIQYF	TGTGCCAGCAGGACCAAAAACATTCAGTACTTC
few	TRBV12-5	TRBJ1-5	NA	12	CASGETGQPQHF	TGTGCTAGTGGTGAAACGGGTCAGCCCCAGCATTTT
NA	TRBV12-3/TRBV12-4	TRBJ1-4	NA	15	CASSWTRGGGEKLFF	TGTGCCAGCAGTTGGACCAGGGGCGGAGGTGAAAAACTGTTTTTT
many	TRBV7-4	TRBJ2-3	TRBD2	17	CASSRTSGRPLTDTQYF	TGTGCCAGCAGCCGGACTAGCGGGAGGCCCCTCACAGATACGCAGTATTTT
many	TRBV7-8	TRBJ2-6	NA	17	CASSPHRFSSGANVLTF	TGTGCCAGCAGCCCTCACCGCTTTAGCTCTGGGGCCAACGTCCTGACTTTC
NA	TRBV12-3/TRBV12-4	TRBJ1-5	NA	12	CASNQGWQPQHF	TGTGCCAGCAACCAAGGCTGGCAGCCCCAGCATTTT
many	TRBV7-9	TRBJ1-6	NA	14	CASSSPAGRTPLHF	TGTGCCAGCAGCTCCCCGGCGGGCCGGACACCCCTCCACTTT
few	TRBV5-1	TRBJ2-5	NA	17	CASSLGQLEGHQETQYF	TGCGCCAGCAGCTTGGGCCAACTAGAGGGCCATCAAGAGACCCAGTACTTC
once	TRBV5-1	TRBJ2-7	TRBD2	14	CASSPTSGVHEQYF	TGCGCCAGCAGCCCGACTAGCGGGGTCCACGAGCAGTACTTC
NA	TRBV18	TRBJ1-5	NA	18	CASSPRASGQGSNQPQHF	TGTGCCAGCTCACCCCGGGCGTCGGGTCAGGGGAGCAATCAGCCCCAGCATTTT
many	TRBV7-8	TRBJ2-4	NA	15	CASSSDTGHGNIQYF	TGTGCCAGCAGCTCGGACACGGGACACGGAAACATTCAGTACTTC
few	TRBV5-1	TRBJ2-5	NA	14	CASSLGTLGETQYF	TGCGCCAGCAGCTTGGGTACCCTCGGAGAGACCCAGTACTTC